This TCR beta chain was profiled in a study of cytotoxic CD8 clonotypes in ibrutinib-treated CLL. Study as a whole: Of a cohort that held ten to twelve relapsed/refractory and roughly 14 treatment-naive patients, about 18 were IGHV unmutated.

This clone was seen just once. The target antigen is unknown. General study findings and limits: At the start, clonality exceeded age-matched healthy donors and followed circulating CD8+ T-cell counts. Public clonotypes showed up rarely, and on treatment they shrank or held steady.

The planned depth of sequencing spanned 1 in 200,000 to 1 in 1 million T cells. Measured with immunoSEQ multiplex PCR; TCRdb has only the in-frame clones, and not every one. In the table there are under 300,000 clones, 70% of which are singletons. The source of this sequence is a human donor with chronic lymphocytic leukemia. Sequenced here: PBMCs, sampled after 24 months of ibrutinib treatment.

CDR3 coding DNA: TGTGCCAGCTCGCCAACGGGACAATCTGGAAACACCATATATTTT. Amino acid sequence: CASSPTGQSGNTIYF. The chain recombines TRBV18 with TRBJ1-3, with D tentatively TRBD1 (6 bases). The CDR3 loop spans 15 amino acids. V was pared by 6 bases and J by 1 base, with 13 bases between. Germline V lookup: CDR1 KGHSH, CDR2 LQKENI.